Included here is one TCR beta chain sequence, with context. The antigen remains undetermined. The PCR used 60 Vbeta and 13 Jbeta primers. Clones were sequenced by immunoSEQ multiplex PCR, and TCRdb holds only the in-frame ones, with some missing. The table lists around 130,000 clones, roughly 80% of them singletons. The sample belongs to a study of cytomegalovirus exposure and HLA in healthy donors. Notes on the study in general: In a later analysis, TCR association rates varied by HLA locus: DRB1 most, HLA-C fewest. In an earlier analysis, in under 700 donors, most V segments appeared productive either ~87% or ~30% of the time. The authors later linked a missense DCLRE1C variant to TCR beta V- and J-gene trimming.

Nominal health characterized the donors when sampled, though unrecorded immune exposures were likely. The CDR3 covers 13 residues. V was trimmed by 4 bases and J by 3 bases, leaving 11 bases between them. CDR1 SGHRS and CDR2 YFSETQ come from the germline V gene. This receptor was obtained from a girl aged 2 to 9 in good health and CMV-seronegative. The material sequenced was PBMCs. The V and J genes are TRBV5-1 and TRBJ2-7, with D possibly matching TRBD2 (5 bases). The CDR3 region is CASSPGLYYEQYF. The CDR3 DNA is TGCGCCAGCAGCCCCGGACTTTACTACGAGCAGTACTTC.